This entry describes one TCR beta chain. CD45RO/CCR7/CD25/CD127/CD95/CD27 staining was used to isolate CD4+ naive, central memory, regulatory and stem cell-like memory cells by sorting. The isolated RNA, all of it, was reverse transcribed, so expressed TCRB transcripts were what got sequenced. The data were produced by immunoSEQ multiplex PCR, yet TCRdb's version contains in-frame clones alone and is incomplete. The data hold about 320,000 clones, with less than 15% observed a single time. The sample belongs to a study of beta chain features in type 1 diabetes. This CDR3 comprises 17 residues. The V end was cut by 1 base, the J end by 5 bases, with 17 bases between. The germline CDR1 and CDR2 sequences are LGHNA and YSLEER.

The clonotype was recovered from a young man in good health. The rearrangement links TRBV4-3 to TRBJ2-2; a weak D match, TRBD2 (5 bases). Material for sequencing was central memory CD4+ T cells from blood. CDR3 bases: TGCGCCAGCAGCCAAGGTGGGAGTGGCCTGTGGACCGGGGAGCTGTTTTTT. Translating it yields CASSQGGSGLWTGELFF.